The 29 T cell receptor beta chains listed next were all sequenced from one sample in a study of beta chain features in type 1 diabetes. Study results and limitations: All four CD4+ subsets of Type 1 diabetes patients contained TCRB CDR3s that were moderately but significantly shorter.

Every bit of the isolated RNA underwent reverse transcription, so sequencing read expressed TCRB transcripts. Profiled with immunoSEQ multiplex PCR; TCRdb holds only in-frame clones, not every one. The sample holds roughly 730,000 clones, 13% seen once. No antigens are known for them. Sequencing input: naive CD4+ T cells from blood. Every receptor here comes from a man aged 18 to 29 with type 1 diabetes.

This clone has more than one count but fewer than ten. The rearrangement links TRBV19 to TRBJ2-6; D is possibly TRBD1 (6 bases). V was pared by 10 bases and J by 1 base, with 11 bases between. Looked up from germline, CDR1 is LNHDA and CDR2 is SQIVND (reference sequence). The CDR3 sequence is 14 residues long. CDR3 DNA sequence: TGTGCCACCACAGGGTTATCTGGGGCCAACGTCCTGACTTTC. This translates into CATTGLSGANVLTF.

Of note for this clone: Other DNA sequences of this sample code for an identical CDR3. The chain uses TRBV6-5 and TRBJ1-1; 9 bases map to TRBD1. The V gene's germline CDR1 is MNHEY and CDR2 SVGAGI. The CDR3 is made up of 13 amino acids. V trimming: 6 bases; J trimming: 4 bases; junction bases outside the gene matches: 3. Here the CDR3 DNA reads TGTGCCAGCAGCCGGACAGGGGCCACTGAAGCTTTCTTT. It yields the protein CASSRTGATEAFF.

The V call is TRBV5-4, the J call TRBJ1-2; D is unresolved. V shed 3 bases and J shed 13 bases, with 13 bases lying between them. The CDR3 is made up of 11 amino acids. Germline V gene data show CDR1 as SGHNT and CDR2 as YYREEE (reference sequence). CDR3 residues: CASSWGRAVTF. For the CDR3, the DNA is TGTGCCAGCAGCTGGGGAAGGGCGGTCACCTTC.

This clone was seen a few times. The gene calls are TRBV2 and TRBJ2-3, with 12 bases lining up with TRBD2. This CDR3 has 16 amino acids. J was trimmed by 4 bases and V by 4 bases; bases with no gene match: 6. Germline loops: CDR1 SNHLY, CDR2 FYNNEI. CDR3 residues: CASSVRLAGGPDTQYF. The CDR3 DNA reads TGTGCCAGCAGTGTTCGGCTAGCGGGGGGGCCAGATACGCAGTATTTT.

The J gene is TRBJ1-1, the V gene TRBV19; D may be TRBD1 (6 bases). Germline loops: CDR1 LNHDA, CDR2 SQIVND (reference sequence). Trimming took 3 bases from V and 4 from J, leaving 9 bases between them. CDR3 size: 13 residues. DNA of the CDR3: TGTGCCAGTAGTATTGGACAGCTCACTGAAGCTTTCTTT. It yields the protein CASSIGQLTEAFF.

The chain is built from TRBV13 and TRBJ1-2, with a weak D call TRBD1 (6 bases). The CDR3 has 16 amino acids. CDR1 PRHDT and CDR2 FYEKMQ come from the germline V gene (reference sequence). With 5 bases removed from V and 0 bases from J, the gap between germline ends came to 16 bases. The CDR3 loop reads CASSLPRDRPNYGYTF. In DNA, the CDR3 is TGTGCCAGCAGCCTCCCCCGTGACAGGCCTAACTATGGCTACACCTTC.

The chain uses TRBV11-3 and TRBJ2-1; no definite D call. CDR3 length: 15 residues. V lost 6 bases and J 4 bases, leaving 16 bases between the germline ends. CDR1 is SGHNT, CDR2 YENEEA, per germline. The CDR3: CASSPRAVTYNEQFF. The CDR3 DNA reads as TGTGCCAGCAGTCCCCGGGCGGTCACATACAATGAGCAGTTCTTC.

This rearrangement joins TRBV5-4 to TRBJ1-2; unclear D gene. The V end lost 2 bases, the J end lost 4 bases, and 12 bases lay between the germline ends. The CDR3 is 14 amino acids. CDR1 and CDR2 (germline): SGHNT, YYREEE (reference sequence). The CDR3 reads CASSFPGQVYGYTF. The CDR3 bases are TGTGCCAGCAGCTTTCCAGGTCAGGTCTATGGCTACACCTTC.

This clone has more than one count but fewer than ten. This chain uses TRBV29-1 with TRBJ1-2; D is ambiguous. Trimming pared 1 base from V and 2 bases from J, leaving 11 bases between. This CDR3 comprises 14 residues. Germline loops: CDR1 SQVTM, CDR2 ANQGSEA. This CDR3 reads CSVEVFPANYGYTF. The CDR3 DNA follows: TGCAGCGTTGAAGTTTTCCCGGCAAACTATGGCTACACCTTC.

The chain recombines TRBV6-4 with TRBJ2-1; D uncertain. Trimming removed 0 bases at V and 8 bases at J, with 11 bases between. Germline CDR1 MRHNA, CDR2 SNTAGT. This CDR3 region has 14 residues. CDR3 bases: TGTGCCAGCAGTGACTCGATAGCCAAGGATGAGCAGTTCTTC. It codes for CASSDSIAKDEQFF.

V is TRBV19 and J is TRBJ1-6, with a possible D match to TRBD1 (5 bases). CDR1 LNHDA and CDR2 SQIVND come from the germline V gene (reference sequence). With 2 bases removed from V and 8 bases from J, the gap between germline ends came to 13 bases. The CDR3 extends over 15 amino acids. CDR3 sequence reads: CASSITTLGDSPLHF. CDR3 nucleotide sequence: TGTGCCAGTAGTATAACCACCTTGGGGGATTCACCCCTCCACTTT.

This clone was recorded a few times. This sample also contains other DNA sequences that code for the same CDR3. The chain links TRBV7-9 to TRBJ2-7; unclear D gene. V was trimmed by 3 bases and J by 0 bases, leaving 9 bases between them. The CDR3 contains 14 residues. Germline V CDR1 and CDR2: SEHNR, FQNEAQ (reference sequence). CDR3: CASSLARRSYEQYF. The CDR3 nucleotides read TGTGCCAGCAGCTTGGCCCGTCGCTCCTACGAGCAGTACTTC.

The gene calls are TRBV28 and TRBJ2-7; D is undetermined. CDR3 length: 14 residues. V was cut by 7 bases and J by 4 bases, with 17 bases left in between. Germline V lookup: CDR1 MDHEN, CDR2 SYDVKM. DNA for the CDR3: TGTGCCAGCATGCAGTGGCAGGCGGAGTACGAGCAGTACTTC. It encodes CASMQWQAEYEQYF. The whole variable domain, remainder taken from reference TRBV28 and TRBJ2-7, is DVKVTQSSRYLVKRTGEKVFLECVQDMDHENMFWYRQDPGLGLRLIYFSYDVKMKEKGDIPEGYSVSREKKERFSLILESASTNQTSMYLCASMQWQAEYEQYFGPGTRLTVT.

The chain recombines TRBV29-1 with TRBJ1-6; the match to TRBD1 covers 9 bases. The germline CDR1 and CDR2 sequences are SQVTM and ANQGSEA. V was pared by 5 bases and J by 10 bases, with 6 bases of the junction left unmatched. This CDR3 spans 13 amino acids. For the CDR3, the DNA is TGCAGCGTTAGGACAGGGGACGGCTCACCCCTCCACTTT. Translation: CSVRTGDGSPLHF.

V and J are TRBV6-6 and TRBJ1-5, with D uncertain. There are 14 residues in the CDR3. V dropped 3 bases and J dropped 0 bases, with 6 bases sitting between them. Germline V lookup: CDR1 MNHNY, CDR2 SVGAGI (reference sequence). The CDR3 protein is CASSYRYSNQPQHF. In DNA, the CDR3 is TGTGCCAGCAGTTATCGGTATAGCAATCAGCCCCAGCATTTT.

The CDR3 DNA is TGTGCCTGGGAACAGGGACTCGGTCAGCCCCAGCATTTT. Its protein is CAWEQGLGQPQHF. V usage is TRBV30 and J usage is TRBJ1-5, with D possibly matching TRBD1 (6 bases). The CDR3 is 13 residues long. V lost 5 bases and J lost 6, with 14 bases in between. CDR1 GTSNPN and CDR2 SVGIG come from the germline V gene (reference sequence).

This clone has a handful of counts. The CDR3: CASSVGVLADYGYTF. The CDR3 DNA sequence: TGTGCCAGCAGCGTAGGTGTCCTCGCGGATTATGGCTACACCTTC. The chain recombines TRBV9 with TRBJ1-2, with no clear D. Germline lookup yields CDR1 SGDLS and CDR2 YYNGEE. V lost 0 bases and J 5 bases, leaving 14 bases between the germline ends. The CDR3 has 15 residues.

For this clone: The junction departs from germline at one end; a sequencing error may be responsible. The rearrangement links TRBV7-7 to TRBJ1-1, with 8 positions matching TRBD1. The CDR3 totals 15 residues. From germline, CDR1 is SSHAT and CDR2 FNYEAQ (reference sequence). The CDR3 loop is CASSPGQGGDTEAFF. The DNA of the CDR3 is TGTGCTAGCAGCCCCGGACAGGGAGGGGACACTGAAGCTTTCTTT.

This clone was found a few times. The chain's CDR3 is CASSLAVRETQYF. The CDR3 coding sequence is TGCGCCAGCAGCTTGGCCGTCCGAGAGACCCAGTACTTC. V gene TRBV5-1 combines with J gene TRBJ2-5; D not certain. V dropped 0 bases and J dropped 4 bases, with 7 bases sitting between them. This CDR3 is 13 amino acids long. Germline V gives CDR1 SGHRS, CDR2 YFSETQ.

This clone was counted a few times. CDR3 region: CASRTVSTTNEKLFF. The CDR3 region has the DNA TGTGCCAGCAGGACTGTATCCACAACTAATGAAAAACTGTTTTTT. The chain employs TRBV6-6 and TRBJ1-4, with D uncertain. Germline CDR1 MNHNY, CDR2 SVGAGI (reference sequence). This CDR3 is built from 15 residues. V was cut by 6 bases and J by 0 bases, with 11 bases left in between.

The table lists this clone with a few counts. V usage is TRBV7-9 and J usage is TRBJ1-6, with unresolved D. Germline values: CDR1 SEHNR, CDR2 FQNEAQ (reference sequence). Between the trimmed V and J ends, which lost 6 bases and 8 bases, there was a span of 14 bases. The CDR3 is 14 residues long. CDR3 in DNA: TGTGCCAGCAGGTACTACGCGGGAGATTCACCCCTCCACTTT. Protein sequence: CASRYYAGDSPLHF.

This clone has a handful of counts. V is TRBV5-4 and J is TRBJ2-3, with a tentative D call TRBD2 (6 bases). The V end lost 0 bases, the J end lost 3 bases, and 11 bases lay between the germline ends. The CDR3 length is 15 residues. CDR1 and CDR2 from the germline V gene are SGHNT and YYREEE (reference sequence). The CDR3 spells CASSLAPGETDTQYF. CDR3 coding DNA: TGTGCCAGCAGCTTGGCTCCGGGGGAGACAGATACGCAGTATTTT.

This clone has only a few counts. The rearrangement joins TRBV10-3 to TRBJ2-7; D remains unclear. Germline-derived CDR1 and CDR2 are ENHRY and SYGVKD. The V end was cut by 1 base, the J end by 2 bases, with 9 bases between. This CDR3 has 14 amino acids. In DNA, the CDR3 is TGTGCCATCAGTGAGTTGGGCTGGCCCTACGAGCAGTACTTC. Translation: CAISELGWPYEQYF.

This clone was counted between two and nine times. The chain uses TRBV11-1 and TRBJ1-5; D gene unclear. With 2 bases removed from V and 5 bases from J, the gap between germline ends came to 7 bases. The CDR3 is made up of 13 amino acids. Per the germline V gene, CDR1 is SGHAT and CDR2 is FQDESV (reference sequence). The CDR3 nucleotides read TGTGCCAGCAGCTTATACACAGATCAGCCCCAGCATTTT. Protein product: CASSLYTDQPQHF. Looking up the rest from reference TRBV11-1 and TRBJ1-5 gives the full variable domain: EAEVAQSPRYKITEKSQAVAFWCDPISGHATLYWYRQILGQGPELLVQFQDESVVDDSQLPKDRFSAERLKGVDSTLKIQPAELGDSAMYLCASSLYTDQPQHFGDGTRLSIL.

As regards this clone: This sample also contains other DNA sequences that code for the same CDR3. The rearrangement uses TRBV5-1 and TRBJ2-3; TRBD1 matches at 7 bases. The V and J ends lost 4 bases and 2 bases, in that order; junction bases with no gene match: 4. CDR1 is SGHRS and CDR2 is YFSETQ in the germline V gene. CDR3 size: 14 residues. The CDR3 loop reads CASSRDRDTDTQYF. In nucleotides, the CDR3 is TGCGCCAGCAGCCGGGACAGAGACACAGATACGCAGTATTTT.

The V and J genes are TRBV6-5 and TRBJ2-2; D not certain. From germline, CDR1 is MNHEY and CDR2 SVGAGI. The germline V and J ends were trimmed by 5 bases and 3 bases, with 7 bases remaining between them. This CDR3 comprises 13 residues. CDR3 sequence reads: CASSQYDTGELFF. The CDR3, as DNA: TGTGCCAGCAGTCAATATGACACCGGGGAGCTGTTTTTT.

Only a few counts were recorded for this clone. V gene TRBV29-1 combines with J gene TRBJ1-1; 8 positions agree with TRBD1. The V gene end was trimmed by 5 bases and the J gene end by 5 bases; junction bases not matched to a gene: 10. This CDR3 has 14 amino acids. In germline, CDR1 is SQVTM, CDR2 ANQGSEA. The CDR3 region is CSVWTGLMRTEAFF. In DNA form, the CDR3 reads TGCAGCGTTTGGACAGGGCTGATGAGGACTGAAGCTTTCTTT.

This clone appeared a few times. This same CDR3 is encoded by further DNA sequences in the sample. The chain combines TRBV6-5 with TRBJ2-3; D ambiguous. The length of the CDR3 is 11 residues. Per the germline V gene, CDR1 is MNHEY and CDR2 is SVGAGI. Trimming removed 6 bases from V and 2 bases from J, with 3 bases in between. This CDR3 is CASSSTDTQYF. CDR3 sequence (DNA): TGTGCCAGCAGCTCCACAGATACGCAGTATTTT.

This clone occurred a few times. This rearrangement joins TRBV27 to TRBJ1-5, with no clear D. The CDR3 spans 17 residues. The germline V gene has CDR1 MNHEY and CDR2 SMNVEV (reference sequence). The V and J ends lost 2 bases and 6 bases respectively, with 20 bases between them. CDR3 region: CASSLNPGPSGSQPQHF. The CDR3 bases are TGTGCCAGCAGTTTAAACCCCGGGCCAAGCGGAAGTCAGCCCCAGCATTTT.